Listed below are T cell receptor beta chains from one sample, sequenced in a study of T cell responses to AZD1222 COVID-19 vaccine. Only in-frame clones appear in the TCRdb table, and some are missing; sequencing was by immunoSEQ multiplex PCR. The sample includes 140,000 or so clones, 86% of them seen just once. Sample: peripheral blood, taken 28 days after the second AZD1222 dose. These TCRs come from an adult who received the AZD1222 COVID-19 vaccine. Both conserved end residues are trimmed from each CDR3.

j_call: TRBJ1-5
v_call: TRBV27
cdr3_aa: ASRVRSKPRTLSEQGAHQPQH

j_call: TRBJ2-1
v_call: TRBV10-3
cdr3_aa: AISESSNSYNEQF

j_call: TRBJ2-5
v_call: TRBV23-1
cdr3_aa: ASSQSRETAVLGYQETQY

j_call: TRBJ1-5
v_call: TRBV30
cdr3_aa: AWSGGNQPQH

j_call: TRBJ1-5
v_call: TRBV7-9
cdr3_aa: ASAVEGPQH

j_call: TRBJ1-3
v_call: TRBV7-8
cdr3_aa: ASSLGRARGRNTIY

j_call: TRBJ2-4
v_call: TRBV4-1
cdr3_aa: ASSPDMERTVAKNIQY

j_call: TRBJ2-7
v_call: TRBV15
cdr3_aa: ATSTPGGRGQNAYEQY

j_call: TRBJ1-3
v_call: TRBV5-4
cdr3_aa: ASSLDGFFPSGNTIY

j_call: TRBJ1-6
v_call: TRBV5-6
cdr3_aa: ASSQGQMVSPLH

j_call: TRBJ1-5
v_call: TRBV28
cdr3_aa: ASNPDRGSNQPQH

j_call: TRBJ2-7
v_call: TRBV11-3
cdr3_aa: ASSSYWPEQY

j_call: TRBJ1-2
v_call: TRBV9
cdr3_aa: ASSVGWSANYGYT

j_call: TRBJ1-1
v_call: TRBV10-3
cdr3_aa: AISELRENTEAF

j_call: TRBJ2-3
v_call: TRBV18
cdr3_aa: ASSPPGLGTDTQY

j_call: TRBJ1-6
v_call: TRBV5-1
cdr3_aa: ASSLAGEVSPLH

j_call: TRBJ2-3
v_call: TRBV28
cdr3_aa: ASTPSPADTQY

j_call: TRBJ2-2
v_call: TRBV29-1
cdr3_aa: SVGRPGELF

j_call: TRBJ1-4
v_call: TRBV7-9
cdr3_aa: ASSSLRQSNEKLF

j_call: TRBJ1-3
v_call: TRBV19
cdr3_aa: ASRARRGQGAIGNTIY

j_call: TRBJ2-1
v_call: TRBV27
cdr3_aa: ASSAGILGNEQF

j_call: TRBJ2-7
v_call: TRBV13
cdr3_aa: ASSLAGLDEQY

j_call: TRBJ2-7
v_call: TRBV6-5
cdr3_aa: ASPTSSPTPYEQY

j_call: TRBJ1-1
v_call: TRBV20-1
cdr3_aa: SASSANTEAF

j_call: TRBJ1-1
v_call: TRBV7-7
cdr3_aa: ASSSQLNTEAF

j_call: TRBJ1-1
v_call: TRBV10-3
cdr3_aa: AISESAYLNTEAF

j_call: TRBJ1-3
v_call: TRBV5-1
cdr3_aa: ASSLALGFIGNTIY

j_call: TRBJ2-2
v_call: TRBV27
cdr3_aa: ASNLRGSGGPGTGELF

j_call: TRBJ1-2
v_call: TRBV9
cdr3_aa: ASSPTQGADYGYT

j_call: TRBJ2-5
v_call: TRBV4-1
cdr3_aa: ASSKGLAGKYQETQY

j_call: TRBJ1-1
v_call: TRBV5-4
cdr3_aa: ASSTRDRGTEAF

j_call: TRBJ1-4
v_call: TRBV28
cdr3_aa: ASKSTTEKLF

j_call: TRBJ1-2
v_call: TRBV30
cdr3_aa: AWINPGYGYT

j_call: TRBJ1-2
v_call: TRBV7-8
cdr3_aa: ASSLAQSGGNYGYT

j_call: TRBJ1-6
v_call: TRBV6-1
cdr3_aa: ASSASPGLMGSPLH

j_call: TRBJ2-7
v_call: TRBV6-6
cdr3_aa: ASSYPQGQHYEQY

j_call: TRBJ2-3
v_call: TRBV5-1
cdr3_aa: ASSAGTGSIDTQY